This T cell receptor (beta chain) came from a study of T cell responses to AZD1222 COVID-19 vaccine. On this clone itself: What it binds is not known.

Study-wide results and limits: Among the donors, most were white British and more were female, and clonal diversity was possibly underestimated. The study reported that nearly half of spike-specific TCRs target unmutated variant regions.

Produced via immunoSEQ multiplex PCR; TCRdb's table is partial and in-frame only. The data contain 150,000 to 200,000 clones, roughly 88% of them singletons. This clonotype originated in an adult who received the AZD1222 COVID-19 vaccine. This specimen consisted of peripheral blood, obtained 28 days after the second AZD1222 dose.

CDR3 nucleotides: TGTGCCAGCAGTTTACCCACCTTCAGGACCGACTCTCCTAATGAAAAACTGTTTTTT. Encoded protein: CASSLPTFRTDSPNEKLFF. The V and J genes are TRBV28 and TRBJ1-4; D not certain. The CDR3 consists of 19 residues. Trimming shortened V by 2 bases and J by 3 bases, and 22 bases separated the two germline ends. Germline V gene lookup returns CDR1 MDHEN and CDR2 SYDVKM. Supplemented by reference TRBV28 and TRBJ1-4, the full variable domain reads DVKVTQSSRYLVKRTGEKVFLECVQDMDHENMFWYRQDPGLGLRLIYFSYDVKMKEKGDIPEGYSVSREKKERFSLILESASTNQTSMYLCASSLPTFRTDSPNEKLFFGSGTQLSVL.